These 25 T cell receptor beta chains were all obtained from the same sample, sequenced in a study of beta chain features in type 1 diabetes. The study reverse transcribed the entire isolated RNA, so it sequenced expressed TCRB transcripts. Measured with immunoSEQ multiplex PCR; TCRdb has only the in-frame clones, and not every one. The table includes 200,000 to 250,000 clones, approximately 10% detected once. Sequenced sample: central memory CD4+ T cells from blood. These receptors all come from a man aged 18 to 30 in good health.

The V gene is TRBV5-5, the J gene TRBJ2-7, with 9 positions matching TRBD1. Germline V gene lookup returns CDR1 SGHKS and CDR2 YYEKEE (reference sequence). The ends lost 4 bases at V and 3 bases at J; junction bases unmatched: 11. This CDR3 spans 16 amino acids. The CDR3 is CASSTRDRADLYEQYF. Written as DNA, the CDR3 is TGTGCCAGCAGCACCCGGGACAGGGCCGACCTCTACGAGCAGTACTTC.

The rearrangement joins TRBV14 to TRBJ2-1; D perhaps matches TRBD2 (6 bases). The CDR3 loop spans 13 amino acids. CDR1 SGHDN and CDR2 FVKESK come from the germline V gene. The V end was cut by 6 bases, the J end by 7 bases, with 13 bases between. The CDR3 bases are TGTGCCAGCAGTCGGGGACTTCCGAATGAGCAGTTCTTC. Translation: CASSRGLPNEQFF.

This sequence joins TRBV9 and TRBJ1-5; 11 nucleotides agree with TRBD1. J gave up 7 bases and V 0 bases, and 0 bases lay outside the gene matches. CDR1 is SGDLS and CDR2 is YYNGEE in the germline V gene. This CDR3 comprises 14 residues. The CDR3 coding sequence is TGTGCCAGCAGCGTAGGGACAGGGGGCCAGCCCCAGCATTTT. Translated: CASSVGTGGQPQHF. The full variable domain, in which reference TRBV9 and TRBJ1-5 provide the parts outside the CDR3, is DSGVTQTPKHLITATGQRVTLRCSPRSGDLSVYWYQQSLDQGLQFLIQYYNGEERAKGNILERFSAQQFPDLHSELNLSSLELGDSALYFCASSVGTGGQPQHFGDGTRLSIL.

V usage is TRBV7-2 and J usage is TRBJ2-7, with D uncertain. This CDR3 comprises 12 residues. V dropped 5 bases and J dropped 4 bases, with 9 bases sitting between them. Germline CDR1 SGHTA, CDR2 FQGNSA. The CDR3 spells CASSRHRYEQYF. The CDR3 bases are TGTGCCAGCAGCCGTCATCGATACGAGCAGTACTTC.

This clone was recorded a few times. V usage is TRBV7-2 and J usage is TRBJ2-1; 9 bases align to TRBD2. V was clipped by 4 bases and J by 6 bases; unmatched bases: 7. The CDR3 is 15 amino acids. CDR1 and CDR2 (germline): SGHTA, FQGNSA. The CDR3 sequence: CASSSPSGTGNEQFF. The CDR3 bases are TGTGCCAGCAGCTCCCCTAGCGGGACCGGCAATGAGCAGTTCTTC.

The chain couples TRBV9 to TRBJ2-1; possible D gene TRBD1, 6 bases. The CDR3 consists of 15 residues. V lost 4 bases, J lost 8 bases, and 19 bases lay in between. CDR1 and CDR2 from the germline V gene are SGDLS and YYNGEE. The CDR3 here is CASSPSGGPGDEQFF. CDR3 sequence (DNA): TGTGCCAGCAGCCCCTCCGGCGGGCCAGGGGATGAGCAGTTCTTC.

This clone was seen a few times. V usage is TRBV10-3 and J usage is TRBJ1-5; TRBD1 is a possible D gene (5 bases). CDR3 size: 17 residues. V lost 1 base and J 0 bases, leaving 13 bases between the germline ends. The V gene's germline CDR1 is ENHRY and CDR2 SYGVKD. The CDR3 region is CAISEFKGTDSNQPQHF. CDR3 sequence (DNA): TGTGCCATCAGTGAGTTTAAAGGGACTGATAGCAATCAGCCCCAGCATTTT.

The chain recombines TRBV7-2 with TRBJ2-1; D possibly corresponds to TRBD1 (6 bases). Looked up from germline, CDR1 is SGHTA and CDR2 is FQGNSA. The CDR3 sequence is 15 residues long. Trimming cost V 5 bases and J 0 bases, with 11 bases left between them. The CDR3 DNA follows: TGTGCCAGCAGCCTCAACAGGGTCTCCTACAATGAGCAGTTCTTC. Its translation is CASSLNRVSYNEQFF. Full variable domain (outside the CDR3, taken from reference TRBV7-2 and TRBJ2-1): GAGVSQSPSNKVTEKGKDVELRCDPISGHTALYWYRQSLGQGLEFLIYFQGNSAPDKSGLPSDRFSAERTGGSVSTLTIQRTQQEDSAVYLCASSLNRVSYNEQFFGPGTRLTVL.

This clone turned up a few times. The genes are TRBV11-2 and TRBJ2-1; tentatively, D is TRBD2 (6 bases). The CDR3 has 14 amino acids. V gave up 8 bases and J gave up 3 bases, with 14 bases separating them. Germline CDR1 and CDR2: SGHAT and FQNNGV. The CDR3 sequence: CASRRGDFYNEQFF. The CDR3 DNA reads TGTGCCAGCCGGCGTGGGGACTTCTACAATGAGCAGTTCTTC.

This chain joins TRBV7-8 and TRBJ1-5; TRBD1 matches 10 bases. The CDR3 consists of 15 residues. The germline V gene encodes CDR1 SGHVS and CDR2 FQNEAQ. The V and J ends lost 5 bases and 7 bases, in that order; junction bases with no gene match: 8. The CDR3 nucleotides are TGTGCCAGCAGCCCCTGGACAGGGGGAGGACAGCCCCAGCATTTT. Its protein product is CASSPWTGGGQPQHF.

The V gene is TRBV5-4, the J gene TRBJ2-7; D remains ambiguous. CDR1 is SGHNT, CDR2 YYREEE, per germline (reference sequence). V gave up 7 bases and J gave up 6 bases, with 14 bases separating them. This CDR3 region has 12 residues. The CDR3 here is CASGFDLSEQYF. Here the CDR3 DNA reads TGTGCCAGCGGTTTTGACTTGAGCGAGCAGTACTTC.

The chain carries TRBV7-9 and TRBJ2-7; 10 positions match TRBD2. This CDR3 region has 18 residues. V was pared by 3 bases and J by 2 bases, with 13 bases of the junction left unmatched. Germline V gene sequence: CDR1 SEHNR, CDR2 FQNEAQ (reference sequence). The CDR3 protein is CASSLTLAGTKRPYEQYF. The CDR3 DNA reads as TGTGCCAGCAGCTTGACACTAGCGGGGACGAAAAGGCCCTACGAGCAGTACTTC.

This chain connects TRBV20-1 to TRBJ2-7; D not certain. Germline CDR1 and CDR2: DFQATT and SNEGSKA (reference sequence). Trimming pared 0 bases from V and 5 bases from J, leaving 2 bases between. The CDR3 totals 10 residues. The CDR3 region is CSARDNEQYF. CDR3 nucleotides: TGCAGTGCTAGAGATAACGAGCAGTACTTC.

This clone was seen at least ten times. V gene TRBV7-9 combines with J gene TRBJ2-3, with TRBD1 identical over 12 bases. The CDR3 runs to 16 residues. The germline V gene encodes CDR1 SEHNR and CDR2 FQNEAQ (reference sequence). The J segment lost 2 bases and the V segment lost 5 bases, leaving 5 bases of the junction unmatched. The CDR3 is CASSPGTGGYTDTQYF. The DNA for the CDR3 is TGTGCCAGCAGCCCCGGGACAGGGGGCTACACAGATACGCAGTATTTT.

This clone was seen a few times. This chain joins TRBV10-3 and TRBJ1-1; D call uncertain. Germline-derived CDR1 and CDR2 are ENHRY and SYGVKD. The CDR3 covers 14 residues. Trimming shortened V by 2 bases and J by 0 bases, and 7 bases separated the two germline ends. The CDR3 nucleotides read TGTGCCATCAGTGAGACGGGCCTGAACACTGAAGCTTTCTTT. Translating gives CAISETGLNTEAFF.

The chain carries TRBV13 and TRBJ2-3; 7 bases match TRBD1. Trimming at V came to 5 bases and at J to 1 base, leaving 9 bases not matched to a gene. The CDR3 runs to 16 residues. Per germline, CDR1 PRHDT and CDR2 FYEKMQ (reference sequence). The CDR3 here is CASSLGRGLGTDTQYF. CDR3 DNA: TGTGCCAGCAGCCTGGGTAGGGGGCTCGGCACAGATACGCAGTATTTT.

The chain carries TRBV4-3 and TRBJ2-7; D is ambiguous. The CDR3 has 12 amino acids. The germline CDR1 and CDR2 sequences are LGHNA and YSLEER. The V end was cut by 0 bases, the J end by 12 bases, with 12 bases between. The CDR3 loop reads CASSQEWQDLYF. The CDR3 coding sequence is TGCGCCAGCAGCCAAGAGTGGCAGGACCTGTACTTC.

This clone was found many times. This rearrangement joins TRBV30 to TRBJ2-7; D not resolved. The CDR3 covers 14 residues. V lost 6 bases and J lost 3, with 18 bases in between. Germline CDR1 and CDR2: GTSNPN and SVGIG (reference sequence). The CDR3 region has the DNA TGTGCCTGCTCCGGTAAGGGAATTGTCTACGAGCAGTACTTC. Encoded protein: CACSGKGIVYEQYF.

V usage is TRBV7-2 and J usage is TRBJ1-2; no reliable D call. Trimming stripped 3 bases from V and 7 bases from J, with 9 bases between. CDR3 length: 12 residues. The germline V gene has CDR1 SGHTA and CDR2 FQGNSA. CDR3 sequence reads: CASSLREAGYTF. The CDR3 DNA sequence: TGTGCCAGCAGCTTGAGGGAAGCTGGCTACACCTTC.

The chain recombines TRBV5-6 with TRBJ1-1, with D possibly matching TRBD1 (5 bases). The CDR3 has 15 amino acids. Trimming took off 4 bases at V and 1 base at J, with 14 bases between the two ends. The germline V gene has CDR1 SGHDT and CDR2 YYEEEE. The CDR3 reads CASSPPRTQNTEAFF. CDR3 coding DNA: TGTGCCAGCAGCCCCCCGAGGACACAGAACACTGAAGCTTTCTTT.

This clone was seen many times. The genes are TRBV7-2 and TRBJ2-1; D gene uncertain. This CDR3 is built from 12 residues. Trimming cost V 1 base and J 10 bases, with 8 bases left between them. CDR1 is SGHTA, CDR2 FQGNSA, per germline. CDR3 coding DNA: TGTGCCAGCAGCTTAGAACGATCAGAGCAGTTCTTC. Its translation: CASSLERSEQFF.

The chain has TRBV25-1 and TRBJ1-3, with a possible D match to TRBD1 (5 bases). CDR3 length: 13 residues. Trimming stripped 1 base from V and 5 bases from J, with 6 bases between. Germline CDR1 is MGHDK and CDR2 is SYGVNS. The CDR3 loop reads CASSESGRNTIYF. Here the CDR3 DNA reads TGTGCCAGCAGTGAATCGGGGCGAAACACCATATATTTT.

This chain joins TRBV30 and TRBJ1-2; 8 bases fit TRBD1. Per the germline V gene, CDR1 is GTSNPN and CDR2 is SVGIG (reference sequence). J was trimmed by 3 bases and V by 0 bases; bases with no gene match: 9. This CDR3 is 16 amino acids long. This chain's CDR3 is CAWSVSLGRGHYGYTF. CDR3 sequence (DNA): TGTGCCTGGAGTGTATCCCTGGGCAGGGGGCACTATGGCTACACCTTC.

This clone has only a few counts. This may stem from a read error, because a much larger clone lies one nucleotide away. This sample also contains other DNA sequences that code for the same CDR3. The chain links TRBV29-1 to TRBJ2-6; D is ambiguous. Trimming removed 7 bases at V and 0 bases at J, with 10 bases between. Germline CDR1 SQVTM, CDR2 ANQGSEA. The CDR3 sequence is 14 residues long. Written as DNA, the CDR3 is TGCAGCGGTGGTAGCCACTCTGGGGCCAACGTCCTGACTTTC. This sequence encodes CSGGSHSGANVLTF.

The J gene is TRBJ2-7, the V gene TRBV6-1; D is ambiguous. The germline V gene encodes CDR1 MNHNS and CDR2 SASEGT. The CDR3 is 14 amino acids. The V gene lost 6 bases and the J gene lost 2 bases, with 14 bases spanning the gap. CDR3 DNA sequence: TGTGCCAGCAGCCTGGACCCAGGAGCCTACGAGCAGTACTTC. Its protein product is CASSLDPGAYEQYF.